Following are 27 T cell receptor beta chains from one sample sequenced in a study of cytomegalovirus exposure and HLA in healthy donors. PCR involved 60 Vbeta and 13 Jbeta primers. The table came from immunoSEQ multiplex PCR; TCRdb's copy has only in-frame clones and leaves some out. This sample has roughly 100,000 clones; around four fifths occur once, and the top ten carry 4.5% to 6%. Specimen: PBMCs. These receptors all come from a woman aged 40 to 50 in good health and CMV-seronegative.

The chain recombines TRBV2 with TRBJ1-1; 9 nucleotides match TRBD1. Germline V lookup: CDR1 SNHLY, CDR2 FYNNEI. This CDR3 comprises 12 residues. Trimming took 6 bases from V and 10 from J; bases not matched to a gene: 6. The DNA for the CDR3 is TGTGCCAGCAGCGACTTGACAGGGGGAGCTTTCTTT. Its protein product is CASSDLTGGAFF.

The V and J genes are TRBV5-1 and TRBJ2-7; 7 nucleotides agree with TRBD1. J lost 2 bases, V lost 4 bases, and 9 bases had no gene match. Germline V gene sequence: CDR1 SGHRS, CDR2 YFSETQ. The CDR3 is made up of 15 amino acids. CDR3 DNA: TGCGCCAGCAGCCTAGGGGGCAAAGCTACCTACGAGCAGTACTTC. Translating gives CASSLGGKATYEQYF.

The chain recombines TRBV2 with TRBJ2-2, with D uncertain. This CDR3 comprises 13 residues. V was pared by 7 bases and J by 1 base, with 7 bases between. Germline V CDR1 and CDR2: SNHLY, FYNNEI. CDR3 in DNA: TGTGCCAGCACGTCGGGGAACACCGGGGAGCTGTTTTTT. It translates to CASTSGNTGELFF.

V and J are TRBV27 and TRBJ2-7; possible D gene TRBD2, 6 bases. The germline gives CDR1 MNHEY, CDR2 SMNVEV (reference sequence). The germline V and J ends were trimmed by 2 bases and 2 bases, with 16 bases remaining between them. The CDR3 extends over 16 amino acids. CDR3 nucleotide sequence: TGTGCCAGCAGTTTACTCCCGGGACTGGGAACCTACGAGCAGTACTTC. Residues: CASSLLPGLGTYEQYF.

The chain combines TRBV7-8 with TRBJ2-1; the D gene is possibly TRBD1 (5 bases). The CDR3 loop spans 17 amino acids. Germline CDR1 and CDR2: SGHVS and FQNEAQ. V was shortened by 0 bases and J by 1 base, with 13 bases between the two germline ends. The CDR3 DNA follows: TGTGCCAGCAGCTTAGCCCTAGGGGCAGGATCCTACAATGAGCAGTTCTTC. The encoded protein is CASSLALGAGSYNEQFF.

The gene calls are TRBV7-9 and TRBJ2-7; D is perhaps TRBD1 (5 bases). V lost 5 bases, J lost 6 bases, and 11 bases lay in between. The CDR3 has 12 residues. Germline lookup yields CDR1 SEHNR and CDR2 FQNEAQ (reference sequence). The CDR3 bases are TGTGCCAGCAGCCCGACAGAGCTCGAGCAGTACTTC. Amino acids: CASSPTELEQYF.

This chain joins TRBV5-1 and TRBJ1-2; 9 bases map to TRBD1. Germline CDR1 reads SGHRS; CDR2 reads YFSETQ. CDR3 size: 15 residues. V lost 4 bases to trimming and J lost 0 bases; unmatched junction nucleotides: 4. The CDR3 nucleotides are TGCGCCAGCAGCGCCACAGGGGGCGCTAACTATGGCTACACCTTC. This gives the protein CASSATGGANYGYTF.

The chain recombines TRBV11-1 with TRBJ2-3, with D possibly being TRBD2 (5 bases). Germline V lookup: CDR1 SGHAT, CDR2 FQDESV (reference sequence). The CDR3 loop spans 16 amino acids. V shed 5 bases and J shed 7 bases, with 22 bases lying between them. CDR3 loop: CASSPVSDYDQHTQYF. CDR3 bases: TGTGCCAGCAGCCCTGTCTCAGACTACGATCAACATACGCAGTATTTT.

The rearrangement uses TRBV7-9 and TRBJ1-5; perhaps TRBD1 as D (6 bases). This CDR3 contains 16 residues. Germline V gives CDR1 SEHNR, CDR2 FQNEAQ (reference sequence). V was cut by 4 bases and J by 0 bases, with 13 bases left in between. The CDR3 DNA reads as TGTGCCAGCAGCTCCGGTGGGGGCTTTAGCAATCAGCCCCAGCATTTT. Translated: CASSSGGGFSNQPQHF.

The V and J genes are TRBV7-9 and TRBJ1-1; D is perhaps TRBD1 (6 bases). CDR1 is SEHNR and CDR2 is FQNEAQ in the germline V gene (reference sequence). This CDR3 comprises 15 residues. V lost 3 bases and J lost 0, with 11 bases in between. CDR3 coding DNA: TGTGCCAGCAGCTTCCGGGACACCTTGAACACTGAAGCTTTCTTT. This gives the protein CASSFRDTLNTEAFF.

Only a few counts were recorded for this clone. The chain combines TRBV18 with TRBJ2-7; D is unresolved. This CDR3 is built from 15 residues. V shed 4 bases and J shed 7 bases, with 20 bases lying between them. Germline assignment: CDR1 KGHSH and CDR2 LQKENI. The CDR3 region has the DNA TGTGCCAGCTCACGAAACCCCAACCCGGGTGAGGAGCAGTACTTC. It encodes CASSRNPNPGEEQYF.

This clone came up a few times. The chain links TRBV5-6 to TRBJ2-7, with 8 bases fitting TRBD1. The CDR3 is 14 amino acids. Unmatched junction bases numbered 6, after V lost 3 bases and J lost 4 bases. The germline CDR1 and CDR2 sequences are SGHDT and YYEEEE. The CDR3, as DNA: TGTGCCAGCAGCTCGGCAGGGGGCCTGTACGAGCAGTACTTC. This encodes CASSSAGGLYEQYF. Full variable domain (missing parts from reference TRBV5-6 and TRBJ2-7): DAGVTQSPTHLIKTRGQQVTLRCSPKSGHDTVSWYQQALGQGPQFIFQYYEEEERQRGNFPDRFSGHQFPNYSSELNVNALLLGDSALYLCASSSAGGLYEQYFGPGTRLTVT.

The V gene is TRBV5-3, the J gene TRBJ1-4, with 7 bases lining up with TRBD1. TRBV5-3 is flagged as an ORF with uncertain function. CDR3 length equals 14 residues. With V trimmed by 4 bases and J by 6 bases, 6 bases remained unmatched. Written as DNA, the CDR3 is TGTGCCAGAAGCAGAAGACAGGGTGATGAAAAACTGTTTTTT. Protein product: CARSRRQGDEKLFF.

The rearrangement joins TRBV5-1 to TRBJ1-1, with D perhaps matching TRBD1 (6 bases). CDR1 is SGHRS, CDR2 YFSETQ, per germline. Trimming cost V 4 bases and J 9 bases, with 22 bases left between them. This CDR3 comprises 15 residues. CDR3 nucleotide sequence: TGCGCCAGCAGCCTAGCCGGGACGCAGCAGGGGAAAGCTTTCTTT. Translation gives CASSLAGTQQGKAFF.

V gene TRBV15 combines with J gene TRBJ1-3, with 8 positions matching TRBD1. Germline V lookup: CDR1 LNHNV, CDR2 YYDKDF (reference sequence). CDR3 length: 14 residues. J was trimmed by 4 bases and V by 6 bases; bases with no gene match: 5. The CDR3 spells CATSLDRGGNTIYF. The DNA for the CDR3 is TGTGCCACCAGTCTTGACAGGGGAGGAAACACCATATATTTT.

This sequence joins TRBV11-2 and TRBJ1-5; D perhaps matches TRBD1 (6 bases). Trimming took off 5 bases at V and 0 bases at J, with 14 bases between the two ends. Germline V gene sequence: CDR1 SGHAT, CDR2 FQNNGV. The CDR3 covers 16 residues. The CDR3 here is CASSPWTVTSNQPQHF. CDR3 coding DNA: TGTGCCAGCAGCCCCTGGACAGTCACTAGCAATCAGCCCCAGCATTTT.

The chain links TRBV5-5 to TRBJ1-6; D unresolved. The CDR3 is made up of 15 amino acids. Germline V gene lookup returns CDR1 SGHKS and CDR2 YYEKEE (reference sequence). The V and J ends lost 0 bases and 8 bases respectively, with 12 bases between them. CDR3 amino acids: CASSLAGRPDSPLHF. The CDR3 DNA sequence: TGTGCCAGCAGCTTGGCAGGCCGGCCCGATTCACCCCTCCACTTT.

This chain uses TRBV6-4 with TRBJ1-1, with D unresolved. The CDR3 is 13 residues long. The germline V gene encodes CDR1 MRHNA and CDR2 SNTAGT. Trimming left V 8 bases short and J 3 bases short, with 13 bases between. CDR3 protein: CASVPRLDTEAFF. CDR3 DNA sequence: TGTGCCAGCGTACCGCGGCTCGACACTGAAGCTTTCTTT.

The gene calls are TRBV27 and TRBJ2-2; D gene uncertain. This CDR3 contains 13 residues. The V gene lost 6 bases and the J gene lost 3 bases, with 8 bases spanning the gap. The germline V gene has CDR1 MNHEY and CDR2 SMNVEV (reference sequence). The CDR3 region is CASSTYHTGELFF. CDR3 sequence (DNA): TGTGCCAGCAGCACCTATCACACCGGGGAGCTGTTTTTT.

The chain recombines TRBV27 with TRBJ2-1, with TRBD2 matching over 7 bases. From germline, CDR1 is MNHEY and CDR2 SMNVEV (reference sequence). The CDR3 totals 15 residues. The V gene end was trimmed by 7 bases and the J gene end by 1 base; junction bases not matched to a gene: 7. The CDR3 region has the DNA TGTGCCAGCAAGCGGGACCCTCGTTCCTACAATGAGCAGTTCTTC. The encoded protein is CASKRDPRSYNEQFF.

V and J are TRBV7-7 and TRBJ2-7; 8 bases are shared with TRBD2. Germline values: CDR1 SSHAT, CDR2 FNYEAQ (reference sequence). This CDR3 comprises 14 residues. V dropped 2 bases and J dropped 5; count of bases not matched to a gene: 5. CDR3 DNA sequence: TGTGCCAGCAGCTTACGGGGGGGTCAGGACGAGCAGTACTTC. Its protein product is CASSLRGGQDEQYF. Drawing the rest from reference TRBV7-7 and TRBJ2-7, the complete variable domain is GAGVSQSPRYKVTKRGQDVTLRCDPISSHATLYWYQQALGQGPEFLTYFNYEAQPDKSGLPSDRFSAERPEGSISTLTIQRTEQRDSAMYRCASSLRGGQDEQYFGPGTRLTVT.

The CDR3 sequence is CASSIRQADTGELFF. In nucleotides, the CDR3 is TGTGCCAGCTCAATTCGACAGGCCGACACCGGGGAGCTGTTTTTT. This rearrangement joins TRBV18 to TRBJ2-2; D is possibly TRBD1 (6 bases). The V and J ends lost 5 bases and 3 bases respectively, with 13 bases between them. CDR1 and CDR2 from the germline V gene are KGHSH and LQKENI. This CDR3 region has 15 residues.

Written as DNA, the CDR3 is TGTGCCAGCAGCCGGCTAGCGGACGGGGAGCTGTTTTTT. Protein product: CASSRLADGELFF. The rearrangement links TRBV11-3 to TRBJ2-2; 7 nucleotides match TRBD2. Germline values: CDR1 SGHNT, CDR2 YENEEA. The CDR3 has 13 residues. V lost 5 bases and J lost 7; bases outside the gene matches: 4. Full variable domain (outside the CDR3, taken from reference TRBV11-3 and TRBJ2-2): EAGVVQSPRYKIIEKKQPVAFWCNPISGHNTLYWYLQNLGQGPELLIRYENEEAVDDSQLPKDRFSAERLKGVDSTLKIQPAELGDSAVYLCASSRLADGELFFGEGSRLTVL.

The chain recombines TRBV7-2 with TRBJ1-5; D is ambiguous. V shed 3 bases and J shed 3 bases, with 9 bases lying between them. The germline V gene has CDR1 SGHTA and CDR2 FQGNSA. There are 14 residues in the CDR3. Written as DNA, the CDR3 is TGTGCCAGCAGCTTCCAGGCGACCAATCAGCCCCAGCATTTT. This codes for CASSFQATNQPQHF.

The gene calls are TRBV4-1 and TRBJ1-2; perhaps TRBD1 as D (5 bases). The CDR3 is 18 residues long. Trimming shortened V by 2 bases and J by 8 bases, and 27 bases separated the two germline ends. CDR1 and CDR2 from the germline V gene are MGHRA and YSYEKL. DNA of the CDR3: TGCGCCAGCAGCCAACTAAGAAAGATAGAGGCCGTCGACAGAGGCTACACCTTC. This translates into CASSQLRKIEAVDRGYTF.

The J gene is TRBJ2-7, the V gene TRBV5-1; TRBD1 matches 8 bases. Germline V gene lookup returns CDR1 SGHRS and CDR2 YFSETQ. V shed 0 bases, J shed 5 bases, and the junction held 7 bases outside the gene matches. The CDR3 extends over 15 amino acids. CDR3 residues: CASSLGAGGYHEQYF. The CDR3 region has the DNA TGCGCCAGCAGCTTGGGGGCAGGGGGCTACCACGAGCAGTACTTC. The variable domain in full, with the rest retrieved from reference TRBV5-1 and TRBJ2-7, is KAGVTQTPRYLIKTRGQQVTLSCSPISGHRSVSWYQQTPGQGLQFLFEYFSETQRNKGNFPGRFSGRQFSNSRSEMNVSTLELGDSALYLCASSLGAGGYHEQYFGPGTRLTVT.

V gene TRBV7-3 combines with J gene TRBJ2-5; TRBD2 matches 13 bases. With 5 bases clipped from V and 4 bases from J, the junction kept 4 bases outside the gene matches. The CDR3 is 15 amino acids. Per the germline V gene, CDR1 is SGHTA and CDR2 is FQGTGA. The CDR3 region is CASSTSGGASETQYF. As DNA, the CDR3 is TGTGCCAGCAGCACTAGCGGGGGGGCCTCAGAGACCCAGTACTTC.